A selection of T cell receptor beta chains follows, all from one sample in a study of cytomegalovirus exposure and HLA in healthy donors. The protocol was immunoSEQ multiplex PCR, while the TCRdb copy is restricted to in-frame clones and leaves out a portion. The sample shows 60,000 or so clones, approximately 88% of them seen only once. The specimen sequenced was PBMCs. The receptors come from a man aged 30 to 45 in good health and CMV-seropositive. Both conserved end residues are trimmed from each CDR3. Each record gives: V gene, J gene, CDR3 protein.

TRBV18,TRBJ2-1,ASSPKTSGRESSYNEQF
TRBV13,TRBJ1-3,ASSLAPGQGFTGNTIY
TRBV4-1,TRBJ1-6,ASSQPGSSPLH
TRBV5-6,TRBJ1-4,ASSSGAGVSTNEKLF
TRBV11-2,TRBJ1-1,ASSWDRLEAF
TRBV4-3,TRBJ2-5,ASSQVGLAGLQETQY
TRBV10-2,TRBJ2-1,ATQGLAGYNEQF
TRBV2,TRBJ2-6,ASGGQGMGANVLT
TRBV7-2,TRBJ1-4,ASSSQTGNYEKLF
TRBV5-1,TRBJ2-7,ASSFDRGTYEQY
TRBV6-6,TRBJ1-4,ASVSLSGPGEKLF
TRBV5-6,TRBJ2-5,ASSQFTGGSETQY
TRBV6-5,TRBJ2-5,ASSRGLWETQY
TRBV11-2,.,ASSLGDHHSGRAFEQY
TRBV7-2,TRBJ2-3,ASSRTLADTQY
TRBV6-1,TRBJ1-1,ASRDGGNTEAF
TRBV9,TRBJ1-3,ASSVGDSGNTIY
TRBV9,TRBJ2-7,ASSVGLAGYEQY